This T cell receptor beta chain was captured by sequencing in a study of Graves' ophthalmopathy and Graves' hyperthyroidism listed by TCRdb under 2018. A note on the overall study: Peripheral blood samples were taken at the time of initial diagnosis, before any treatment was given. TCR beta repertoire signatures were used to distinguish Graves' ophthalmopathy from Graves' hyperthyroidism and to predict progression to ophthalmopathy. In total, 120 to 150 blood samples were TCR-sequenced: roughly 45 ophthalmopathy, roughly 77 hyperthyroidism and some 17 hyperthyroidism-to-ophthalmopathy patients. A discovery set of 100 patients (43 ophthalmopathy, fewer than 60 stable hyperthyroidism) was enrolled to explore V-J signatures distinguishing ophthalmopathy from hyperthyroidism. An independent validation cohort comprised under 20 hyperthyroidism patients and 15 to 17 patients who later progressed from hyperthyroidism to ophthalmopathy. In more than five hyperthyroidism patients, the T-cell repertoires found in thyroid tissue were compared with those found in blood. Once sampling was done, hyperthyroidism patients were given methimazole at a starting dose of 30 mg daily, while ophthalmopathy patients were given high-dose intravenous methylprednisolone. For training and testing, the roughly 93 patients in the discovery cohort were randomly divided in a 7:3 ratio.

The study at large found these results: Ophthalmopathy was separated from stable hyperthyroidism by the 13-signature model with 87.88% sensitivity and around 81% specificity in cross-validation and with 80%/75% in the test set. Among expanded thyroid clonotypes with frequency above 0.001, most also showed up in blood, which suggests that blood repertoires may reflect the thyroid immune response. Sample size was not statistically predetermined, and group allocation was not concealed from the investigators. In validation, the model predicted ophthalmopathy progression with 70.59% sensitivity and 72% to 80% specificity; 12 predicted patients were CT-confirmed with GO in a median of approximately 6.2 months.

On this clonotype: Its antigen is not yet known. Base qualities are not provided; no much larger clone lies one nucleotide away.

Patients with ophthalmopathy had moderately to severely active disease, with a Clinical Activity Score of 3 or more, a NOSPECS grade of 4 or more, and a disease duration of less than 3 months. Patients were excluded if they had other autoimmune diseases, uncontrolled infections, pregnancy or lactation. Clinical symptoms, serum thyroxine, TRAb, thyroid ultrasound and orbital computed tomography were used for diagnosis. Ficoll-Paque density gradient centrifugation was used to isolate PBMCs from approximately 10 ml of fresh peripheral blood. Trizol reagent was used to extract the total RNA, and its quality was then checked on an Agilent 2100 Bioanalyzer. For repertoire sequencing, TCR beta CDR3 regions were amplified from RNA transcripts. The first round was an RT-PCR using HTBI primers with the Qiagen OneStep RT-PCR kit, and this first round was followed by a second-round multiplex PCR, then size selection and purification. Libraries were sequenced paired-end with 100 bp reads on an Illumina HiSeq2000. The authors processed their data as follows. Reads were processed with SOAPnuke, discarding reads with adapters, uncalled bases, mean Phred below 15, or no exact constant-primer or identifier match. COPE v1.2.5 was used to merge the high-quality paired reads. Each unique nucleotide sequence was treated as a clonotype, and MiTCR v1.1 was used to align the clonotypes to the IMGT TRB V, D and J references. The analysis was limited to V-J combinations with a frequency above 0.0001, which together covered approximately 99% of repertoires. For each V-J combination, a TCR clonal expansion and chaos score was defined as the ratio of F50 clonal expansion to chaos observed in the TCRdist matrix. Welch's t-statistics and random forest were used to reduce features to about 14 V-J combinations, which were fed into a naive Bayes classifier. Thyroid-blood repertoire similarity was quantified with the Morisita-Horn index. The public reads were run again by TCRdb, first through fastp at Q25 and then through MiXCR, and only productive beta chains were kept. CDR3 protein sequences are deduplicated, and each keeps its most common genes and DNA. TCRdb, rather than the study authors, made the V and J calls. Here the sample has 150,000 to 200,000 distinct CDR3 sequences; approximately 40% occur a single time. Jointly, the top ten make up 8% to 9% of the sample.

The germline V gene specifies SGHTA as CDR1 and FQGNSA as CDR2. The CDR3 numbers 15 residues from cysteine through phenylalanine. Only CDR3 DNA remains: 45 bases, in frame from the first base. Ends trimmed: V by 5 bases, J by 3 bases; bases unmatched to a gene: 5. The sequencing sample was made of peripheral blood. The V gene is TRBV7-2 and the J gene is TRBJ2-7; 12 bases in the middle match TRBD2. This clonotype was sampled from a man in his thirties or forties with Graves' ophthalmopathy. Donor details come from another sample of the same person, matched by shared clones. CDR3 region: CASSMTSGRIYEQYF. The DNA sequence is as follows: TGTGCCAGCAGCATGACTAGCGGGAGAATCTACGAGCAGTACTTC.